This is a list of T cell receptor beta chains from one sample in a study of OX40 agonist ivuxolimab in advanced cancers. The method was immunoSEQ multiplex PCR; TCRdb's version includes in-frame clones alone and lacks a portion of them. Of about 58,000 clones in the sample, 80% to 90% were seen once. The material sequenced was CD4+ or CD8+ T cells sorted from blood, taken in a trial of the OX40 agonist ivuxolimab. These receptors originate from an adult with an advanced solid tumor such as melanoma, head and neck, liver or kidney cancer. The CDR3 runs from the conserved cysteine through the conserved F or W. The D gene is left open where the match is weak. Clone sizes are given selectively: once, few, many, or a class where the clone is expanded.

j_gene,v_gene,abundance,d_gene,CDR3aa,CDR3nt
TRBJ2-2,TRBV7-9,.,.,CASSLDNTGELFF,TGTGCCAGCAGCTTAGACAACACCGGGGAGCTGTTTTTT
TRBJ1-4,TRBV2,.,.,CASRGVGREKLFF,TGTGCCAGCAGGGGGGTGGGTAGGGAAAAACTGTTTTTT
TRBJ2-3,TRBV27,.,TRBD2,CASSSGTSGADTQYF,TGTGCCAGCAGCTCCGGGACTAGCGGAGCAGATACGCAGTATTTT
TRBJ2-6,TRBV9,.,TRBD1,CASSGPGQGAKGANVLTF,TGTGCCAGCAGCGGACCGGGACAGGGGGCGAAAGGGGCCAACGTCCTGACTTTC
TRBJ2-2,TRBV9,.,.,CASSQRGPEHGLFF,TGTGCCAGCAGTCAGAGGGGACCCGAACACGGGCTGTTTTTT
TRBJ2-5,TRBV10-3,.,.,CAISRASQETQYF,TGTGCCATCTCAAGAGCATCCCAAGAGACCCAGTACTTC
TRBJ2-1,TRBV27,.,TRBD1,CASSLDRAYNEQFF,TGTGCCAGCAGTCTGGACAGGGCCTACAATGAGCAGTTCTTC
TRBJ2-5,TRBV6-5,.,TRBD1,CASSYRGQGSETQYF,TGTGCCAGCAGTTACCGGGGACAGGGGTCAGAGACCCAGTACTTC
TRBJ2-1,TRBV6-5,.,.,CATRLVPWGDNEQFF,TGTGCCACCAGACTAGTCCCTTGGGGGGACAATGAGCAGTTCTTC
TRBJ2-3,TRBV29-1,.,.,CSVEEWVSTDTQYF,TGCAGCGTTGAAGAATGGGTTAGCACAGATACGCAGTATTTT
TRBJ2-3,TRBV5-1,.,TRBD1,CASSTSGTGAVDTQYF,TGCGCCAGCAGCACCTCCGGGACAGGGGCGGTAGATACGCAGTATTTT
TRBJ2-3,TRBV5-8,.,.,CASSLRFREVTDTQYF,TGTGCCAGCAGCTTGCGCTTTAGGGAAGTCACAGATACGCAGTATTTT
TRBJ2-3,TRBV7-9,.,.,CASSPASTDTQYF,TGTGCCAGCAGCCCGGCTAGCACAGATACGCAGTATTTT
TRBJ2-1,TRBV27,.,TRBD2,CASSLSGTSLAEQFF,TGTGCCAGCAGTTTGAGTGGGACTAGCCTTGCCGAGCAGTTCTTC
TRBJ1-4,TRBV27,.,.,CASAQVNEKLFF,TGTGCCAGCGCCCAAGTGAATGAAAAACTGTTTTTT
TRBJ2-1,TRBV18,.,TRBD2,CASSPPASGLYEQFF,TGTGCCAGCTCACCACCGGCTAGCGGGCTCTATGAGCAGTTCTTC
TRBJ2-1,TRBV19,.,.,CASMSLGGDEQFF,TGTGCCAGTATGAGTCTGGGCGGGGATGAGCAGTTCTTC
TRBJ1-6,TRBV5-4,few,.,CATLGPSGPLHF,TGTGCCACCCTGGGACCGAGCGGTCCCCTCCACTTT
TRBJ2-3,TRBV9,.,.,CASSPPGGGSTDTQYF,TGTGCCAGCAGCCCCCCAGGGGGAGGATCAACAGATACGCAGTATTTT
TRBJ1-4,TRBV13,.,.,CASSRLGTNEKLFF,TGTGCCAGCAGCAGACTCGGGACTAATGAAAAACTGTTTTTT
TRBJ1-2,TRBV11-2,.,.,CASSPAGQTHYGYTF,TGTGCCAGCAGCCCCGCTGGGCAGACGCACTATGGCTACACCTTC
TRBJ1-1,TRBV27,.,.,CASSLSEATEAFF,TGTGCCAGCAGTTTGTCCGAAGCCACTGAAGCTTTCTTT
TRBJ2-3,TRBV21-1,.,.,CASSNAGPSTDTQYF,TGTGCCAGCAGCAATGCCGGGCCTAGCACAGATACGCAGTATTTT
TRBJ1-3,TRBV7-8,few,.,CASSLGLGPGNTIYF,TGTGCCAGCAGCTTAGGTCTGGGACCCGGAAACACCATATATTTT
TRBJ2-2,TRBV4-2,.,TRBD2,CASSHRLAGGVGTGELFF,TGTGCCAGCAGCCACAGACTAGCGGGGGGAGTGGGGACCGGGGAGCTGTTTTTT
TRBJ1-1,TRBV2,.,.,CASHRVPSFF,TGTGCCAGCCACCGGGTCCCAAGTTTCTTT
TRBJ2-6,TRBV4-3,medium-sized,TRBD1,CASSREGATSGANVLTF,TGCGCCAGCAGCCGAGAGGGGGCTACCTCTGGGGCCAACGTCCTGACTTTC
TRBJ2-1,TRBV7-9,.,.,CASSLGGPLDNEQFF,TGTGCCAGCAGCTTAGGGGGACCCCTAGACAATGAGCAGTTCTTC
TRBJ2-2,TRBV5-6,few,TRBD2,CASSLRLASGSAGELFF,TGTGCCAGCAGCTTGCGTCTTGCTAGCGGGAGTGCCGGGGAGCTGTTTTTT
TRBJ2-1,TRBV9,.,.,CASSVGGRPSGTHWNEQFF,TGTGCCAGCAGCGTAGGTGGGCGTCCGAGCGGAACCCACTGGAATGAGCAGTTCTTC
TRBJ1-5,TRBV6-6,.,TRBD1,CASSPRTGANQPQHF,TGTGCCAGCAGCCCCCGGACAGGGGCAAATCAGCCCCAGCATTTT
TRBJ1-2,TRBV4-1,.,TRBD1,CASSPSSRQGGGYGYTF,TGCGCCAGCAGCCCCAGCTCAAGACAGGGGGGGGGCTATGGCTACACCTTC
TRBJ1-1,TRBV19,.,.,CASSMNRATEAFF,TGTGCCAGTAGTATGAACAGGGCTACTGAAGCTTTCTTT
TRBJ1-1,TRBV6-5,.,.,CASNKRGGAYTEAFF,TGTGCCAGCAACAAACGGGGAGGGGCTTACACTGAAGCTTTCTTT
TRBJ2-1,TRBV6-5,.,.,CASSYSTNNEQFF,TGTGCCAGCAGTTACTCGACAAACAATGAGCAGTTCTTC
TRBJ1-1,TRBV5-1,.,.,CASSLDWVGTEAFF,TGCGCCAGCAGCTTGGATTGGGTGGGCACTGAAGCTTTCTTT
TRBJ1-1,TRBV27,.,.,CASSLYQVGHTEAFF,TGTGCCAGCAGTTTATACCAGGTGGGCCACACTGAAGCTTTCTTT
TRBJ2-2,TRBV14,.,TRBD2,CASSGLAGADSNTGELFF,TGTGCCAGCAGCGGTCTAGCGGGAGCGGATTCAAACACCGGGGAGCTGTTTTTT
TRBJ2-7,TRBV11-1,.,.,CASSATGDSYEQYF,TGTGCCAGCAGCGCGACCGGGGACTCCTACGAGCAGTACTTC
TRBJ2-5,TRBV2,.,TRBD2,CASSPRLAGQETQYF,TGTGCCAGCAGCCCCAGACTAGCGGGACAAGAGACCCAGTACTTC
TRBJ2-3,TRBV9,.,TRBD2,CASSVEGGRAVTQYF,TGTGCCAGCAGCGTAGAGGGCGGGAGGGCCGTTACGCAGTATTTT
TRBJ2-7,TRBV5-6,.,.,CASGNTRLTGEQYF,TGTGCCAGCGGAAATACTAGACTTACGGGGGAGCAGTACTTC
TRBJ1-2,TRBV6-5,.,TRBD1,CASSRTGVDYGYTF,TGTGCCAGCAGTAGGACAGGGGTTGACTATGGCTACACCTTC
TRBJ2-1,TRBV9,.,.,CASSEPQWGEQFF,TGTGCCAGCAGCGAGCCCCAGTGGGGTGAGCAGTTCTTC
TRBJ1-1,TRBV29-1,few,.,CSVIGQSAEAFF,TGCAGCGTCATAGGACAGAGCGCTGAAGCTTTCTTT
TRBJ2-5,TRBV10-3,.,.,CAISPGLRETQYF,TGTGCCATCAGTCCGGGGCTTAGAGAGACCCAGTACTTC
TRBJ2-5,TRBV19,once,.,CASSRGFVVLQETQYF,TGTGCCAGTAGTAGGGGGTTCGTAGTCCTACAAGAGACCCAGTACTTC
TRBJ1-1,TRBV19,.,.,CASSIVRARDTEAFF,TGTGCCAGTAGTATTGTCAGGGCGAGGGACACTGAAGCTTTCTTT
TRBJ2-1,TRBV4-1,.,TRBD1,CASSLDRVRRNEQFF,TGCGCCAGCAGTCTGGACAGGGTCCGTCGCAATGAGCAGTTCTTC